This T cell receptor (beta chain) was documented in a study of cytotoxic CD8 clonotypes in ibrutinib-treated CLL. Study overall: Responses comprised about 24 partial and 2 complete; at median around 6 years, approximately 15 remained remitted and about twelve progressed. Specimens for response were gathered following a median around eleven months of therapy, spanning 6 to 36.

Whole-study results and caveats: Public clonotypes proved infrequent, and on treatment they shrank or remained steady.

There are a few counts of this clone. The antigen remains unidentified. This table comes from immunoSEQ multiplex PCR, and its TCRdb copy is limited to in-frame clones, with some not included. Of fewer than 40,000 clones listed, 65% to 70% are singletons. V was shortened by 0 bases and J by 8 bases, with 15 bases between the two germline ends. In germline, CDR1 is SGHRS, CDR2 YFSETQ. The CDR3 loop spans 16 amino acids. The chain recombines TRBV5-1 with TRBJ1-6, with a weak D call TRBD1 (6 bases). The clonotype was recovered from a human donor with chronic lymphocytic leukemia. Material: PBMCs, obtained at disease progression, from a patient treated with ibrutinib. The CDR3 DNA sequence: TGCGCCAGCAGCTTGGCGGGCGGGGGGCCCGATTCACCCCTCCACTTT. It translates to CASSLAGGGPDSPLHF.